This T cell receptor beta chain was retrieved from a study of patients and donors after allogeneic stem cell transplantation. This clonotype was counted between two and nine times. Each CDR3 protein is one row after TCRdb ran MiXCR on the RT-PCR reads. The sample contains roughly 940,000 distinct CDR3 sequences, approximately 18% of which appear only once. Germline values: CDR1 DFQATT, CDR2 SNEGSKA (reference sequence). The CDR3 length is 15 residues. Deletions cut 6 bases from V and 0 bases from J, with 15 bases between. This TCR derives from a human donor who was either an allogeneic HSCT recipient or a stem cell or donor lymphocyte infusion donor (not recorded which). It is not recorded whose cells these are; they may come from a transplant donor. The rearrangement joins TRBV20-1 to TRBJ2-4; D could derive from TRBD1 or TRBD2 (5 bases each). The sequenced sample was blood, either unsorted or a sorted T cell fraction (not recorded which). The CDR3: CSAHRKRGAKNIQYF. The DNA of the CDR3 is TGCAGTGCCCATCGCAAGAGGGGAGCCAAAAACATTCAGTACTTC.